This TCR beta chain was captured by sequencing in a study of T cell responses to AZD1222 COVID-19 vaccine. In the study overall: Pooling of second doses given at about 4 or about 12 weeks was done.

The table lists this clone with a count of one. Its antigen is still unknown. Clones were read by immunoSEQ multiplex PCR, and TCRdb kept only the in-frame ones, dropping some. This table has 85,000 to 90,000 clones, about 92% appearing once. Trimming pared 9 bases from V and 2 bases from J, leaving 16 bases between. The CDR3 totals 14 residues. The V gene's germline CDR1 is MDHEN and CDR2 SYDVKM. Study-wide results and limits: Spike-specific TCRs gained breadth and depth after people received two AZD1222 doses. Among those given AZD1222, only five or six were seropositive at baseline.

Sequences were derived from peripheral blood, sampled on day 0 of AZD1222 vaccination. The chain carries TRBV28 and TRBJ1-2; no reliable D call. The receptor was isolated from an adult in good health. This CDR3 reads CASSPPLVNYGYTF. The CDR3 bases are TGTGCCAGTAGCCCCCCTTTGGTAAACTATGGCTACACCTTC.